This T cell receptor beta chain was recorded in a study of control samples from healthy donors and cancer patients (dated by TCRdb to 2018 to 2020). Library preparation used the immunoSEQ multiplex PCR assay. The source is immuneACCESS, and TCRdb retained only in-frame sequences with V and J called. Part of the clones is not carried over; for the studies checked, unresolved V genes explain less than half of this, and the remainder is unexplained. This sample comprises 150,000 to 200,000 clones, 85% to 95% of them detected only once. Over 1.3% of the sample is held by the ten biggest clonotypes. About this clone itself: Its binding antigen is unknown. Qualities for individual bases were not recorded, and no much larger clone is one base off.

This clonotype was sampled from a woman under 30 in good health. What was sequenced was blood.

The nucleotide sequence reads TGTGCCAGCAGCCCGGGAGGTAGCACCGGGGAGCTGTTTTTT. Protein translation: CASSPGGSTGELFF. The chain couples TRBV28 to TRBJ2-2; TRBD2 aligns with 7 central bases. From a lookup of the germline V gene, CDR1 and CDR2 are MDHEN and SYDVKM. After removal of 6 bases from V and 4 bases from J, the junction retains 5 bases not matched to a gene. From the cysteine up to the phenylalanine, the CDR3 has a length of 14 residues. The entry retains the CDR3 DNA only, 42 bases that are in frame from base 1.